This T cell receptor (beta chain) was sequenced in a study of T cells in Graves' hyperthyroidism and ophthalmopathy. This clonotype was counted between two and nine times. The investigators amplified TCR beta CDR3 regions from RNA transcripts. First-round RT-PCR of the TCR CDR3 relied on the HTBI primer set. TCRdb recomputed calls from the multiplex PCR reads with MiXCR, one row per CDR3 protein. In the table there are 550,000 to 600,000 distinct CDR3 sequences, 15% to 20% of which are singletons. Investigators excluded patients with uncontrolled infection, other autoimmune disease, pregnancy or lactation. The CDR3 is made up of 15 amino acids. Germline CDR1 SGDLS, CDR2 YYNGEE. V gave up 4 bases and J gave up 5 bases; unmatched junction bases: 7.

The sequence came from a woman between 18 and 30 years old with Graves' hyperthyroidism. Specimen: blood. The chain couples TRBV9 to TRBJ2-2; 8 nucleotides line up with TRBD2. The CDR3 reads CASSSSGGGTGELFF. As DNA, the CDR3 is TGTGCCAGCAGCTCTTCGGGGGGGGGGACCGGGGAGCTGTTTTTT.